This T cell receptor beta chain comes out of a study of PD-1 blockade in classical Hodgkin lymphoma. Study-level information: Every 2 weeks, patients had 3 mg/kg nivolumab intravenously. Whole-study results and caveats: Whereas CD4+ TCR diversity had risen significantly by C4D1, CD8+ TCR diversity had not. Patients were excluded if nivolumab began under 1 year after ASCT (the autologous transplant).

All the patients suffered relapse after autologous stem cell transplantation, and brentuximab vedotin exposure differed. Best responses were complete response, partial response or progressive disease. Here immunoSEQ multiplex PCR was the method, and the copy in TCRdb shows in-frame clones only, minus some. This sample carries about 97,000 clones, 65% to 85% of them seen once, and the ten largest clones take 12%. This clone was observed once. Its antigen remains unknown. Germline CDR1 reads SGHNT; CDR2 reads YYREEE (reference sequence). This CDR3 is built from 16 residues. With V trimmed by 5 bases and J by 2 bases, 11 bases remained unmatched.

The chain combines TRBV5-4 with TRBJ2-7; 9 bases match TRBD2. Source: peripheral blood mononuclear cells (PBMCs), taken at baseline. The TCR originated in a human donor with classical Hodgkin lymphoma. The CDR3 DNA reads TGTGCCAGCAGTGGGGGAGGACTAGCGTCCGCCTACGAGCAGTACTTC. The encoded protein is CASSGGGLASAYEQYF. Combining the CDR3 with reference TRBV5-4 and TRBJ2-7 gives the whole variable domain ETGVTQSPTHLIKTRGQQVTLRCSSQSGHNTVSWYQQALGQGPQFIFQYYREEENGRGNFPPRFSGLQFPNYSSELNVNALELDDSALYLCASSGGGLASAYEQYFGPGTRLTVT.